Below, 8 T cell receptor beta chains from the same sample are listed, as sequenced in a study of beta chain features in type 1 diabetes. The isolated RNA, all of it, was reverse transcribed, so expressed TCRB transcripts were what got sequenced. Repertoires were generated with immunoSEQ multiplex PCR, while TCRdb's copy carries only in-frame clones and drops some. This sample yields about 410,000 clones, of which approximately 15% are seen a single time; less than 0.04% belongs to the top ten. The sample taken for sequencing was naive CD4+ T cells from blood. The receptors originated from a man aged 30 to 45 in good health.

The V gene is TRBV4-3, the J gene TRBJ1-4; D call uncertain. V was trimmed by 0 bases and J by 4 bases, leaving 9 bases between them. Germline V gene data show CDR1 as LGHNA and CDR2 as YSLEER. The CDR3 runs 15 residues. In DNA form, the CDR3 reads TGCGCCAGCAGCCAAGATTCACGGATTAATGAAAAACTGTTTTTT. It is translated as CASSQDSRINEKLFF.

The chain links TRBV29-1 to TRBJ1-1, with a weak D call TRBD1 (6 bases). Germline assignment: CDR1 SQVTM and CDR2 ANQGSEA. Trimming left V 2 bases short and J 1 base short, with 8 bases between. There are 13 residues in the CDR3. The CDR3 DNA follows: TGCAGCGTTGAAAAGGGGGGGAACACTGAAGCTTTCTTT. The encoded protein is CSVEKGGNTEAFF.

This clone was detected a few times. This sequence joins TRBV29-1 and TRBJ2-1; no definite D call. Germline lookup yields CDR1 SQVTM and CDR2 ANQGSEA. V lost 2 bases to trimming and J lost 0 bases, with 8 bases between them. This CDR3 spans 14 amino acids. Here the CDR3 reads CSVEPPGSYNEQFF. The CDR3 nucleotides are TGCAGCGTTGAACCCCCCGGCTCCTACAATGAGCAGTTCTTC.

The CDR3 bases are TGTGCCAGCTCAGTCGGGACAGGAGATGGCTACACCTTC. This codes for CASSVGTGDGYTF. The J gene is TRBJ1-2, the V gene TRBV18, with TRBD1 identical over 8 bases. The J segment lost 6 bases and the V segment lost 5 bases, leaving 5 bases of the junction unmatched. Germline lookup yields CDR1 KGHSH and CDR2 LQKENI. The CDR3 is 13 residues long.

This clone was seen more than once but under ten times. The chain uses TRBV7-2 and TRBJ2-2, with D tentatively TRBD2 (5 bases). The CDR3 spans 15 residues. The ends were cut back, 4 bases at V and 5 bases at J, with 14 bases in the middle. CDR1 is SGHTA and CDR2 is FQGNSA in the germline V gene. The CDR3 DNA reads as TGTGCCAGCAGCTCCGGACTCCCGGGTACCGGGGAGCTGTTTTTT. This gives the protein CASSSGLPGTGELFF.

This clone showed up just a few times. The rearrangement joins TRBV2 to TRBJ2-2; D perhaps matches TRBD1 (5 bases). The CDR3 spans 14 residues. Germline CDR1 SNHLY, CDR2 FYNNEI. V dropped 3 bases and J dropped 2 bases, with 7 bases sitting between them. CDR3 residues: CASSETVNTGELFF. The CDR3 DNA sequence: TGTGCCAGCAGTGAGACAGTAAACACCGGGGAGCTGTTTTTT.

The chain carries TRBV5-4 and TRBJ1-1, with D unresolved. V was trimmed by 0 bases and J by 0 bases, leaving 3 bases between them. Germline CDR1 is SGHNT and CDR2 is YYREEE (reference sequence). The length of the CDR3 is 13 residues. DNA for the CDR3: TGTGCCAGCAGCTTGGCACTGAACACTGAAGCTTTCTTT. Its translation: CASSLALNTEAFF.

The chain combines TRBV9 with TRBJ2-2, with D uncertain. Germline values: CDR1 SGDLS, CDR2 YYNGEE. The CDR3 totals 13 residues. Between the trimmed V and J ends, which lost 0 bases and 6 bases, there was a span of 6 bases. CDR3 nucleotide sequence: TGTGCCAGCAGCGTAGTCTTATCCGGGGAGCTGTTTTTT. This translates into CASSVVLSGELFF.